The 27 T cell receptor beta chains presented below share a single source sample, sequenced in a study of T cell changes during pregnancy in multiple sclerosis (dated by TCRdb to about 2019). Library method: the immunoSEQ multiplex PCR assay. TCRdb limited this immuneACCESS table to in-frame rearrangements with V and J called. A share of clones is missing; checked studies link under half to unresolved V genes, and the rest is unexplained. Here the sample has about 59,000 clones; 90% to 95% occur a single time. Around 3% of the sample is held by the ten biggest clonotypes. The specimen comprised peripheral blood, sampled in the third trimester of pregnancy. Source of these receptors: a female donor in good health, enrolled as a control in a pregnancy study.

This CDR3 reads CASSLRADRFSGNTIYF. The CDR3 bases are TGTGCCAGCAGCTTGAGGGCGGACCGTTTCTCTGGAAACACCATATATTTT. V is TRBV7-9 and J is TRBJ1-3; D remains unclear. In germline, CDR1 is SEHNR, CDR2 FQNEAQ (reference sequence). The CDR3 is made up of 17 amino acids. V dropped 3 bases and J dropped 0 bases, with 15 bases sitting between them.

The chain is built from TRBV2 and TRBJ2-7; TRBD1 matches 7 bases. Unmatched junction bases numbered 6, after V lost 2 bases and J lost 2 bases. This CDR3 has 15 residues. Looked up from germline, CDR1 is SNHLY and CDR2 is FYNNEI. The CDR3 here is CASSEFPDRAYEQYF. The CDR3 DNA sequence: TGTGCCAGCAGTGAATTCCCTGACAGGGCCTACGAGCAGTACTTC.

The rearrangement links TRBV2 to TRBJ1-6; the D gene is possibly TRBD1 (5 bases). The germline V gene encodes CDR1 SNHLY and CDR2 FYNNEI. This CDR3 comprises 13 residues. With 7 bases removed from V and 10 bases from J, the gap between germline ends came to 14 bases. In nucleotides, the CDR3 is TGTGCCAGCAACGGCAGGGAGGAGTCACCCCTCCACTTT. This encodes CASNGREESPLHF.

This clone was observed a few times. The genes are TRBV2 and TRBJ2-2, with a possible D match to TRBD2 (5 bases). V was cut by 2 bases and J by 6 bases, with 7 bases left in between. The CDR3 extends over 13 amino acids. Germline V lookup: CDR1 SNHLY, CDR2 FYNNEI. The DNA of the CDR3 is TGTGCCAGCAGTGAAACTAGGGCCGGGGAGCTGTTTTTT. As protein: CASSETRAGELFF.

This rearrangement joins TRBV28 to TRBJ2-1; 7 nucleotides align to TRBD1. Germline CDR1 reads MDHEN; CDR2 reads SYDVKM. V lost 5 bases, J lost 2 bases, and 9 bases stayed unmatched. This CDR3 region has 16 residues. In DNA, the CDR3 is TGTGCCAGCAGTCTCCTCCGGGACAGACCCTACAATGAGCAGTTCTTC. Translating gives CASSLLRDRPYNEQFF.

V is TRBV7-8 and J is TRBJ2-1; TRBD1 is a possible D gene (6 bases). V lost 2 bases, J lost 1 base, and 12 bases lay in between. The CDR3 is made up of 16 amino acids. CDR1 and CDR2 (germline): SGHVS, FQNEAQ. The CDR3 DNA reads TGTGCCAGCAGCTTATACAGGGTAGCATCCTACAATGAGCAGTTCTTC. It specifies CASSLYRVASYNEQFF.

Concerning this clone: An end of the junction differs from the germline gene, which may be a read error. The chain is built from TRBV25-1 and TRBJ1-3; TRBD1 matches at 8 bases. CDR3 length: 17 residues. Looked up from germline, CDR1 is MGHDK and CDR2 is SYGVNS. The CDR3 protein is CASSELGQDFSRNTIYF. The DNA for the CDR3 is TGTGCCAGCAGTGAATTGGGACAGGATTTCTCTAGAAACACCATATATTTT.

The rearrangement joins TRBV7-2 to TRBJ2-7, with 11 bases lining up with TRBD2. Germline CDR1 and CDR2: SGHTA and FQGNSA. CDR3 length: 17 amino acids. J gave up 3 bases and V 4 bases, and 11 bases lay outside the gene matches. The CDR3, as DNA: TGTGCCAGCAGCTCCCGACTAGCGGGGCATATTCACTACGAGCAGTACTTC. Its protein is CASSSRLAGHIHYEQYF.

The chain recombines TRBV27 with TRBJ2-6, with 9 positions matching TRBD1. Germline CDR1 MNHEY, CDR2 SMNVEV (reference sequence). V shed 5 bases, J shed 0 bases, and the junction held 5 bases outside the gene matches. The CDR3 extends over 17 amino acids. Written as DNA, the CDR3 is TGTGCCAGCAGTCCGGGACAGGGAAGCTCTGGGGCCAACGTCCTGACTTTC. Protein sequence: CASSPGQGSSGANVLTF.

The genes are TRBV4-3 and TRBJ1-2, with D unclear. Germline loops: CDR1 LGHNA, CDR2 YSLEER. V dropped 1 base and J dropped 3 bases, with 9 bases sitting between them. The CDR3 consists of 14 residues. CDR3 nucleotide sequence: TGCGCCAGCAGCCAAGTAGGAGCCTACTATGGCTACACCTTC. Its translation is CASSQVGAYYGYTF.

The chain employs TRBV2 and TRBJ2-6; 10 positions match TRBD1. The germline V gene has CDR1 SNHLY and CDR2 FYNNEI. V trimming: 10 bases; J trimming: 0 bases; junction bases outside the gene matches: 18. The CDR3 covers 20 residues. As DNA, the CDR3 is TGTGCCATACAGATCCGGGACAGGGGAATACTTAGCTCTGGGGCCAACGTCCTGACTTTC. Amino acids: CAIQIRDRGILSSGANVLTF.

This clone was found a few times. The chain has TRBV11-3 and TRBJ2-3; D is perhaps TRBD1 (6 bases). CDR1 is SGHNT and CDR2 is YENEEA in the germline V gene. This CDR3 has 14 residues. V lost 5 bases, J lost 5 bases, and 14 bases lay in between. Here the CDR3 reads CASSRTENLDTQYF. For the CDR3, the DNA is TGTGCCAGCAGCAGGACAGAGAACCTAGATACGCAGTATTTT.

The CDR3 DNA reads as TGTGCCAGCAGCTTAACAATTGTGAGGGGCTACACCTTC. Translated, it gives CASSLTIVRGYTF. The gene calls are TRBV7-2 and TRBJ1-2; D is unclear. Germline CDR1 is SGHTA and CDR2 is FQGNSA. Trimming removed 2 bases from V and 8 bases from J, with 12 bases in between. This CDR3 is built from 13 residues. Full variable domain (missing parts from reference TRBV7-2 and TRBJ1-2): GAGVSQSPSNKVTEKGKDVELRCDPISGHTALYWYRQSLGQGLEFLIYFQGNSAPDKSGLPSDRFSAERTGGSVSTLTIQRTQQEDSAVYLCASSLTIVRGYTFGSGTRLTVV.

The V call is TRBV19, the J call TRBJ1-2; 7 positions match TRBD1. There are 12 residues in the CDR3. After removal of 5 bases from V and 10 bases from J, the junction contained 7 bases not matched to a gene. Germline V gene sequence: CDR1 LNHDA, CDR2 SQIVND (reference sequence). CDR3: CASSSRQGLYTF. Here the CDR3 DNA reads TGTGCCAGTAGTTCGCGACAGGGACTCTACACCTTC.

This chain joins TRBV13 and TRBJ1-1; D gene unclear. Germline V gene sequence: CDR1 PRHDT, CDR2 FYEKMQ (reference sequence). Trimming pared 5 bases from V and 1 base from J, leaving 11 bases between. The CDR3 covers 14 residues. The DNA for the CDR3 is TGTGCCAGCAGCCCACCCCCCGGGAACACTGAAGCTTTCTTT. As protein: CASSPPPGNTEAFF.

The chain carries TRBV10-1 and TRBJ2-1, with 7 bases identical to TRBD1. Trimming removed 8 bases from V and 2 bases from J; junction bases left unmatched: 18. Germline CDR1 WNHNN, CDR2 SYGVQD (reference sequence). CDR3 length: 18 amino acids. DNA for the CDR3: TGCGCCAGCCCAAGGACAGGCGGAGCGGAGTACACCTACAATGAGCAGTTCTTC. Translating it yields CASPRTGGAEYTYNEQFF.

This clone was picked up one time. The J gene is TRBJ2-7, the V gene TRBV18; 10 bases agree with TRBD2. V dropped 5 bases and J dropped 1; count of bases not matched to a gene: 5. The CDR3 has 15 amino acids. Germline CDR1 KGHSH, CDR2 LQKENI. CDR3 DNA sequence: TGTGCCAGCTCAGCAACTAGCGGGGTATCCTACGAGCAGTACTTC. The encoded protein is CASSATSGVSYEQYF.

The chain links TRBV30 to TRBJ2-1; 10 nucleotides agree with TRBD2. Looked up from germline, CDR1 is GTSNPN and CDR2 is SVGIG (reference sequence). CDR3 length: 16 amino acids. J lost 2 bases, V lost 2 bases, and 6 bases had no gene match. CDR3 DNA: TGTGCCTGGAGTAATATAGCGGGGGGTACCTACAATGAGCAGTTCTTC. Its protein is CAWSNIAGGTYNEQFF. Filled out from reference TRBV30 and TRBJ2-1, the complete variable domain reads SQTIHQWPATLVQPVGSPLSLECTVEGTSNPNLYWYRQAAGRGLQLLFYSVGIGQISSEVPQNLSASRPQDRQFILSSKKLLLSDSGFYLCAWSNIAGGTYNEQFFGPGTRLTVL.

This chain uses TRBV6-5 with TRBJ1-4; D might be TRBD1 (5 bases). The V and J ends lost 1 base and 7 bases respectively, with 13 bases between them. The CDR3 is 15 residues long. Germline V gives CDR1 MNHEY, CDR2 SVGAGI. CDR3 protein: CASSYYAGRGEKLFF. The CDR3 bases are TGTGCCAGCAGTTACTACGCAGGGCGGGGTGAAAAACTGTTTTTT.

This chain joins TRBV4-1 and TRBJ1-2; TRBD1 matches 8 bases. V lost 1 base and J lost 3; bases outside the gene matches: 13. Germline V gene lookup returns CDR1 MGHRA and CDR2 YSYEKL. CDR3 length equals 18 residues. The CDR3 nucleotides read TGCGCCAGCAGCCAAGGAACCGGCAGGGGGCGCGGGGACTATGGCTACACCTTC. Translating it yields CASSQGTGRGRGDYGYTF.

The gene calls are TRBV4-1 and TRBJ1-2; D gene uncertain. CDR3 length: 12 residues. V was pared by 2 bases and J by 6 bases, with 7 bases between. Germline V CDR1 and CDR2: MGHRA, YSYEKL. The CDR3 bases are TGCGCCAGCAGCCAATGGGAGAATGGCTACACCTTC. It translates to CASSQWENGYTF.

The chain recombines TRBV5-4 with TRBJ1-1; D gene unclear. Germline lookup yields CDR1 SGHNT and CDR2 YYREEE (reference sequence). CDR3 size: 14 residues. V dropped 0 bases and J dropped 5 bases, with 11 bases sitting between them. In DNA, the CDR3 is TGTGCCAGCAGCTTGGGAGGGCTGGGAACTGAAGCTTTCTTT. Translated, it gives CASSLGGLGTEAFF.

The chain is built from TRBV4-3 and TRBJ1-2; no reliable D call. The CDR3 contains 13 residues. Trimming took off 5 bases at V and 5 bases at J, with 12 bases between the two ends. Germline values: CDR1 LGHNA, CDR2 YSLEER. CDR3 residues: CASSSAAVYGYTF. CDR3 sequence (DNA): TGCGCCAGCAGCAGCGCGGCGGTTTATGGCTACACCTTC.

The CDR3 nucleotides read TGCAGCGTCGATGGCGGGGGTGAAGCTTTCTTT. Its protein product is CSVDGGGEAFF. V gene TRBV29-1 combines with J gene TRBJ1-1, with a possible D match to TRBD1 (5 bases). The CDR3 runs 11 residues. Trimming removed 6 bases at V and 7 bases at J, with 12 bases between. Germline CDR1 reads SQVTM; CDR2 reads ANQGSEA.

This chain uses TRBV11-2 with TRBJ2-5, with TRBD2 identical over 15 bases. This CDR3 is built from 15 residues. The V gene's germline CDR1 is SGHAT and CDR2 FQNNGV. The ends lost 4 bases at V and 7 bases at J; junction bases unmatched: 4. The CDR3 reads CASSSGTSGGPTQYF. CDR3 sequence (DNA): TGTGCCAGCAGCTCCGGGACTAGCGGGGGGCCGACCCAGTACTTC.

V usage is TRBV27 and J usage is TRBJ2-4; the match to TRBD1 covers 8 bases. Germline values: CDR1 MNHEY, CDR2 SMNVEV (reference sequence). The J segment lost 11 bases and the V segment lost 5 bases, leaving 14 bases of the junction unmatched. CDR3 length equals 15 residues. CDR3 bases: TGTGCCAGCAGTCCTCGGGACAGGTGGGGATTTGTTCAGTACTTC. This sequence encodes CASSPRDRWGFVQYF.

The genes are TRBV28 and TRBJ2-1, with D perhaps TRBD2 (5 bases). With 6 bases removed from V and 14 bases from J, the gap between germline ends came to 14 bases. CDR3 size: 11 residues. Germline CDR1 reads MDHEN; CDR2 reads SYDVKM. The CDR3: CASRDQVGEFF. The CDR3, as DNA: TGTGCCAGCAGGGATCAGGTCGGGGAGTTCTTC.